This T cell receptor (beta chain) is from a study of blood T cell repertoires in COVID-19. Study-level background: T cells, B-cell-depleted T cells, or PBMCs supplied cDNA or gDNA.

The CDR3 spans 16 residues. Germline-derived CDR1 and CDR2 are MNHEY and SMNVEV (reference sequence). V lost 4 bases, J lost 3 bases, and 19 bases lay in between. Per the authors' pipeline: How many nucleated cells were present was estimated from reference gene primer amplification. Some clones are missing from TCRdb's copy, which holds only in-frame ones; the method was immunoSEQ multiplex PCR. V and J calls and clone size come straight from that table; D and trimming were deduced from the DNA. The sample yields approximately 290,000 clones, approximately 86% seen once. The chain couples TRBV27 to TRBJ2-7; D might be TRBD2 (5 bases). This clonotype was obtained from a young man with active or convalescent COVID-19. Material for sequencing was peripheral blood. In DNA, the CDR3 is TGTGCCAGCAGTTCCTCCGGGTTGAGGGATGGCTACGAGCAGTACTTC. Protein: CASSSSGLRDGYEQYF.